These 5 T cell receptor beta chains originate from one sample sequenced in a study of blood T cells in healthy people across ages. Then a second PCR, running about 6 to 12 cycles, was carried out with a sample-barcoded 5' primer and a J-beta primer mix. Using its own MiXCR run on the 5' RACE reads, TCRdb lists one record per CDR3 protein. The data show hundreds of thousands of distinct CDR3 sequences, roughly 44% seen once. Sequencing input: blood. The receptors stem from a man between 60 and 70 years old in good health.

The chain links TRBV2 to TRBJ2-1; D perhaps matches TRBD2 (6 bases). V lost 5 bases to trimming and J lost 7 bases, with 18 bases between them. Looked up from germline, CDR1 is SNHLY and CDR2 is FYNNEI. This CDR3 is built from 15 residues. CDR3 protein: CASSPKRAHLNEQFF. CDR3 DNA: TGTGCCAGCAGTCCAAAGCGGGCCCATTTAAATGAGCAGTTCTTC.

The chain has TRBV7-9 and TRBJ1-4, with unresolved D. Germline V gene sequence: CDR1 SEHNR, CDR2 FQNEAQ (reference sequence). V gave up 1 base and J gave up 0 bases, with 6 bases separating them. CDR3 length: 15 residues. The CDR3: CASSLESATNEKLFF. Here the CDR3 DNA reads TGTGCCAGCAGCTTAGAGTCTGCAACTAATGAAAAACTGTTTTTT.

The chain couples TRBV9 to TRBJ1-2, with 8 bases matching TRBD1. The V gene's germline CDR1 is SGDLS and CDR2 YYNGEE. CDR3 length: 14 amino acids. With 3 bases clipped from V and 6 bases from J, the junction kept 7 bases outside the gene matches. The CDR3 sequence: CASSGGQEVHGYTF. DNA for the CDR3: TGTGCCAGCAGCGGGGGACAGGAAGTCCATGGCTACACCTTC.

The V call is TRBV19, the J call TRBJ2-3; maybe TRBD2 (5 bases). CDR3 length: 15 residues. Trimming left V 3 bases short and J 3 bases short, with 13 bases between. Germline V CDR1 and CDR2: LNHDA, SQIVND (reference sequence). The CDR3 loop reads CASSIAGGGTDTQYF. CDR3 nucleotide sequence: TGTGCCAGTAGTATTGCGGGTGGTGGGACAGATACGCAGTATTTT.

The chain employs TRBV29-1 and TRBJ2-7; 9 bases fit TRBD2. The CDR3 covers 15 residues. CDR1 and CDR2 from the germline V gene are SQVTM and ANQGSEA. J was trimmed by 3 bases and V by 1 base; bases with no gene match: 7. CDR3 in DNA: TGCAGCGTTGAAGGGGGCGGGGGGGCCGACTACGAGCAGTACTTC. Translation: CSVEGGGGADYEQYF.